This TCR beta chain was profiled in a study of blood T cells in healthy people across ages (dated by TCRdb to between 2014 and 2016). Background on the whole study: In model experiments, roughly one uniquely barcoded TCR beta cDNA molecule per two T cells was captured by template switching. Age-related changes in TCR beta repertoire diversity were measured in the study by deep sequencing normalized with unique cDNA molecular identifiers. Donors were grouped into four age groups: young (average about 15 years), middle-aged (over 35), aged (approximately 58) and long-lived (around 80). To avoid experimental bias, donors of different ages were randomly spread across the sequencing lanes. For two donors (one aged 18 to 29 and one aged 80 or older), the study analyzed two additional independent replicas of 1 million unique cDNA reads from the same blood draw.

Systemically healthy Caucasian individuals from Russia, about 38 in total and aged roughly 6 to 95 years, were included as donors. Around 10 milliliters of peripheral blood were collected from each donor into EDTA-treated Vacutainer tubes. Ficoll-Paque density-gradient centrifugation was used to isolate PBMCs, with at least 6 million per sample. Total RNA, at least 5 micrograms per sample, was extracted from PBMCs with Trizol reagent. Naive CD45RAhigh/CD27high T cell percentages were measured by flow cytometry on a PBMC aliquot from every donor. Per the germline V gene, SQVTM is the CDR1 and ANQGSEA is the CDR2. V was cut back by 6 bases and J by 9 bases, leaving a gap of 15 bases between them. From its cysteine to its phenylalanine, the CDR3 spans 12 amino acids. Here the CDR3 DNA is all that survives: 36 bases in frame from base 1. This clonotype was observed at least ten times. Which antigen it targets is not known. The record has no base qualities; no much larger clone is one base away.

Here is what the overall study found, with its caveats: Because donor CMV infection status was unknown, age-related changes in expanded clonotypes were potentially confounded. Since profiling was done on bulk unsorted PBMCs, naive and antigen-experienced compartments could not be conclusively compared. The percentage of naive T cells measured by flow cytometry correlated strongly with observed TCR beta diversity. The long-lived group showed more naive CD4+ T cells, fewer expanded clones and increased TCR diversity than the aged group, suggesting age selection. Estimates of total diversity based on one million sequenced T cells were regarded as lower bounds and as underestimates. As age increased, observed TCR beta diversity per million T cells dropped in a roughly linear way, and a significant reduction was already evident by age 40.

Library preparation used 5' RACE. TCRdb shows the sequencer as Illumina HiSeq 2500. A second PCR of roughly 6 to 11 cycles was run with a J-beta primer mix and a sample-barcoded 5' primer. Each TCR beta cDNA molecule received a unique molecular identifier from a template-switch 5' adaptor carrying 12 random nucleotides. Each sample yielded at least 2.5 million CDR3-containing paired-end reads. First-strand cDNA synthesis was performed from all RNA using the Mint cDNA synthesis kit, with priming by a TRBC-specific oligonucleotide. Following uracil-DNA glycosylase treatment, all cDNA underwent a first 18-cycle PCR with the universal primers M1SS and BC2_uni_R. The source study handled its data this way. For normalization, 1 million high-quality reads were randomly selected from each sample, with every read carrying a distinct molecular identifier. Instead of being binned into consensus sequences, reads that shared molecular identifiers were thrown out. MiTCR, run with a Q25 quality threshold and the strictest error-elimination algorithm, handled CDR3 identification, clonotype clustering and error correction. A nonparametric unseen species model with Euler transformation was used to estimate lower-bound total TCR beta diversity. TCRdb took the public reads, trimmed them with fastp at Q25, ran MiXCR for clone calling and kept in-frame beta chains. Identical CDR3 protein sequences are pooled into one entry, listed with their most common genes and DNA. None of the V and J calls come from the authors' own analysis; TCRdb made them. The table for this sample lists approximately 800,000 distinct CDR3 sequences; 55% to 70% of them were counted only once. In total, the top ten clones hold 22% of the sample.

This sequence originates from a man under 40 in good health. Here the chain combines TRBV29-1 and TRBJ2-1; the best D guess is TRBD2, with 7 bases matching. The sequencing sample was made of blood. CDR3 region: CSVRGGPAEQFF. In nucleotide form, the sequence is TGCAGCGTGAGGGGGGGTCCGGCTGAGCAGTTCTTC.